This T cell receptor beta chain is drawn from a study of cytomegalovirus exposure and HLA in healthy donors. Across the whole study: Inside one of the first data releases sat about 85 million unique TCRs taken from HLA-typed donors.

Trimming cost V 4 bases and J 0 bases, with 9 bases left between them. CDR1 and CDR2 from the germline V gene are LGHNA and YSLEER. The CDR3 consists of 14 residues. Primers included in the PCR were 60 Vbeta and 13 Jbeta primers. Sequenced by immunoSEQ multiplex PCR; TCRdb stores in-frame clones only, minus some. The table lists 85,000 to 130,000 clones, around 85% of them singletons, with roughly 3.4% in the top ten. The chain joins TRBV4-3 to TRBJ1-1; the D gene is possibly TRBD1 (6 bases). The receptor was derived from a man aged 60 to 75 in good health and CMV-seronegative. The material sequenced was PBMCs. CDR3 in DNA: TGCGCCAGCAGCCCTCACAGGGTGAACACTGAAGCTTTCTTT. Its translation is CASSPHRVNTEAFF.